This T cell receptor beta chain was found in a study of blood T cell repertoires in COVID-19. Germline assignment: CDR1 MNHEY and CDR2 SVGEGT. Deletions cut 6 bases from V and 7 bases from J, with 11 bases between. This CDR3 has 12 residues. Assay: immunoSEQ multiplex PCR; the TCRdb copy retains only in-frame clones and omits some. The data contain approximately 200,000 clones, over 80% of them singletons. The clonotype was recovered from a man aged 18 to 30 with acute COVID-19. Material for sequencing was PBMCs or T cells enriched from blood (not recorded which). The chain is built from TRBV6-2 or TRBV6-3 and TRBJ2-3; D gene ambiguous. The CDR3 DNA reads as TGTGCCAGCAGCGACAAACCTAATACGCAGTATTTT. Its protein is CASSDKPNTQYF.